These T cell receptor beta chains were read from a single sample in a study of OX40 agonist ivuxolimab in advanced cancers. Libraries were prepared by immunoSEQ multiplex PCR; TCRdb keeps only in-frame clonotypes and omits some of them. In the table there are tens of thousands of clones, about 93% of which are singletons. Sequences were derived from CD4+ or CD8+ T cells sorted from blood, sampled in a trial of the OX40 agonist ivuxolimab. These receptors were collected from an adult with an advanced solid tumor such as melanoma, head and neck, liver or kidney cancer. The CDR3 runs from the conserved cysteine through the conserved F or W. The D gene is left open where the match is weak. Rows may omit the clone size; those that give it use once, few, many or a size class.

clone_size | j_call | v_call | d_call | cdr3_aa | cdr3_nt
once | TRBJ2-2 | TRBV6-5 | . | CASSTRQWNTGELFF | TGTGCCAGCAGTACTAGACAGTGGAACACCGGGGAGCTGTTTTTT
. | TRBJ1-5 | TRBV19 | TRBD1 | CASSMMGQMNQPQHF | TGTGCCAGTAGTATGATGGGACAGATGAATCAGCCCCAGCATTTT
once | TRBJ1-5 | TRBV4-3 | . | CASSLHRVGQPQHF | TGCGCCAGCAGCCTTCACAGGGTTGGTCAGCCCCAGCATTTT
once | TRBJ2-7 | TRBV25-1 | . | CASSAGPPYEQYF | TGTGCCAGCAGTGCAGGTCCCCCCTACGAGCAGTACTTC
. | TRBJ2-1 | TRBV4-3 | . | CASSQAPSSYNEQFF | TGCGCCAGCAGCCAAGCCCCGAGCTCCTACAATGAGCAGTTCTTC
. | TRBJ2-5 | TRBV5-6 | TRBD2 | CASSSPRGGSQETQYF | TGTGCCAGCAGCTCCCCGCGGGGGGGGAGCCAAGAGACCCAGTACTTC
. | TRBJ1-1 | TRBV10-2 | TRBD1 | CASWGTGGTEAFF | TGCGCCAGCTGGGGGACAGGGGGCACTGAAGCTTTCTTT
. | TRBJ1-2 | TRBV15 | . | CATSRDLGEFYYGYTF | TGTGCCACCAGCAGAGATCTGGGGGAGTTTTACTATGGCTACACCTTC
once | TRBJ1-2 | TRBV6-5 | . | CASSYRRGANYGYTF | TGTGCCAGCAGTTACAGGCGGGGAGCTAACTATGGCTACACCTTC
. | TRBJ2-1 | TRBV15 | . | CATSYGPYNEQFF | TGTGCCACCAGCTACGGACCCTACAATGAGCAGTTCTTC
. | TRBJ2-1 | TRBV29-1 | . | CSVYLSGRSYNEQFF | TGCAGCGTGTATCTATCAGGGCGCTCCTACAATGAGCAGTTCTTC
. | TRBJ2-7 | TRBV4-1 | TRBD1 | CASSPSTGLDEQYF | TGCGCCAGCAGCCCTTCGACAGGGCTAGACGAGCAGTACTTC
. | TRBJ2-1 | TRBV6-6 | TRBD1 | CASNPRDRGDNEQFF | TGTGCCAGCAACCCCCGGGACAGGGGTGACAATGAGCAGTTCTTC